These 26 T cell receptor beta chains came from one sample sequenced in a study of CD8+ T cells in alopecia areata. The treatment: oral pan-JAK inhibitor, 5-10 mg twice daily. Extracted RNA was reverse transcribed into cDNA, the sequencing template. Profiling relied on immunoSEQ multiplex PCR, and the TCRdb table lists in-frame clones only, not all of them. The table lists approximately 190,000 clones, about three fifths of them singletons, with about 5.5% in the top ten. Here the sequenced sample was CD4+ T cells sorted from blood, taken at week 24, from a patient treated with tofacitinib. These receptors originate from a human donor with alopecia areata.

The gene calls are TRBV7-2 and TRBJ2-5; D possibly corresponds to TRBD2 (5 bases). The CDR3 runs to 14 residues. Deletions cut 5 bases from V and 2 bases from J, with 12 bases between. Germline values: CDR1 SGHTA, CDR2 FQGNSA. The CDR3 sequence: CASSAWTGQETQYF. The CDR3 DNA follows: TGTGCCAGCAGCGCTTGGACGGGGCAAGAGACCCAGTACTTC.

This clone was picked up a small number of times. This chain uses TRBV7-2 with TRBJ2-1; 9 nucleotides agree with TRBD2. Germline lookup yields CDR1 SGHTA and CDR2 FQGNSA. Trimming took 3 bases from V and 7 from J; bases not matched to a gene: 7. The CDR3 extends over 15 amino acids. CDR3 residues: CASSFSGGGGNEQFF. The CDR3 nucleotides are TGTGCCAGCAGCTTTAGCGGGGGTGGTGGGAATGAGCAGTTCTTC.

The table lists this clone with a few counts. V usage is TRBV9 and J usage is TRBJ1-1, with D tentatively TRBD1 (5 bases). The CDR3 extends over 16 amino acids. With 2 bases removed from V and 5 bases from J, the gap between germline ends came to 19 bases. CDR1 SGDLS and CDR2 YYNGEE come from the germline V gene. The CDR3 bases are TGTGCCAGCAGCGTGCATGGCGAGGGGCCGAGGACTGAAGCTTTCTTT. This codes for CASSVHGEGPRTEAFF.

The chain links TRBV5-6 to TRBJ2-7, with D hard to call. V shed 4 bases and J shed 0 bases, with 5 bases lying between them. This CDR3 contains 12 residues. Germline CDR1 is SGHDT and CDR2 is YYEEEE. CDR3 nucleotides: TGTGCCAGCAGCATGGGCTCCTACGAGCAGTACTTC. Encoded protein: CASSMGSYEQYF.

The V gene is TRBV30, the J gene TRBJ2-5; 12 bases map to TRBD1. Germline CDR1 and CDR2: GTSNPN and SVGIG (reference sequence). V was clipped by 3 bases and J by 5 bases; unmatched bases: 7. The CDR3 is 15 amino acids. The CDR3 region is CAWSAGTGGAETQYF. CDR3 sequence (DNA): TGTGCCTGGAGCGCCGGGACAGGGGGCGCGGAGACCCAGTACTTC.

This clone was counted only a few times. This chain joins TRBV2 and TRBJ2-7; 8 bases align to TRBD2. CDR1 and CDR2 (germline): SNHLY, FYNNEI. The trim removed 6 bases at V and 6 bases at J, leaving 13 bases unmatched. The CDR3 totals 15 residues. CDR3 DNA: TGTGCCAGCAGGGCTTTAGCGGGACATTCGGCCGAGCAGTACTTC. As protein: CASRALAGHSAEQYF.

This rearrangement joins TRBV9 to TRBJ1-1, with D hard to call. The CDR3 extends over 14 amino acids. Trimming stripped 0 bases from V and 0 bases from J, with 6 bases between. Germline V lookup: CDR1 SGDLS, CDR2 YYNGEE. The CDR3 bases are TGTGCCAGCAGCGTAGGGGTGATGAACACTGAAGCTTTCTTT. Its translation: CASSVGVMNTEAFF. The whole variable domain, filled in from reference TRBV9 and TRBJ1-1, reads DSGVTQTPKHLITATGQRVTLRCSPRSGDLSVYWYQQSLDQGLQFLIQYYNGEERAKGNILERFSAQQFPDLHSELNLSSLELGDSALYFCASSVGVMNTEAFFGQGTRLTVV.

In DNA, the CDR3 is TGTGCCAGCAGTTCCGGCAACCCTGGGTATGGCTACACCTTC. Translation: CASSSGNPGYGYTF. The V gene is TRBV28, the J gene TRBJ1-2; no clear D. Trimming left V 4 bases short and J 5 bases short, with 14 bases between. Germline assignment: CDR1 MDHEN and CDR2 SYDVKM. The CDR3 contains 14 residues.

CDR3 in DNA: TGCAGCGTTGAACTAGGAGTGGGCACAGATACGCAGTATTTT. As protein: CSVELGVGTDTQYF. V is TRBV29-1 and J is TRBJ2-3; D is undetermined. In germline, CDR1 is SQVTM, CDR2 ANQGSEA. The V end was cut by 2 bases, the J end by 1 base, with 10 bases between. This CDR3 is built from 14 residues.

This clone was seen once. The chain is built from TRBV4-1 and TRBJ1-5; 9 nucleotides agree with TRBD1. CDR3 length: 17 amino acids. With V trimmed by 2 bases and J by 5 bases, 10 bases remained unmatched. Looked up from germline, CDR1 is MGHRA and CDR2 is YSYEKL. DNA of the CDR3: TGCGCCAGCAGCCAAATTCAGTCGTGGACAGGGGATCAGCCCCAGCATTTT. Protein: CASSQIQSWTGDQPQHF.

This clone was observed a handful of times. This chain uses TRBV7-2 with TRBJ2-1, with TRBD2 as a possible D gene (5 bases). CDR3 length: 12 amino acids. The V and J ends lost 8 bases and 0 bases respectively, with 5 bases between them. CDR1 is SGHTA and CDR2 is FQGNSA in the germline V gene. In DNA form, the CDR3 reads TGTGCCAGCGGACTCTCCTACAATGAGCAGTTCTTC. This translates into CASGLSYNEQFF.

CDR3 protein: CASSPSLRQETQYF. As DNA, the CDR3 is TGTGCCAGCAGCCCCTCTCTGCGGCAAGAGACCCAGTACTTC. This chain connects TRBV11-2 to TRBJ2-5, with no clear D. CDR1 and CDR2 (germline): SGHAT, FQNNGV. Trimming shortened V by 5 bases and J by 2 bases, and 12 bases separated the two germline ends. This CDR3 is 14 amino acids long.

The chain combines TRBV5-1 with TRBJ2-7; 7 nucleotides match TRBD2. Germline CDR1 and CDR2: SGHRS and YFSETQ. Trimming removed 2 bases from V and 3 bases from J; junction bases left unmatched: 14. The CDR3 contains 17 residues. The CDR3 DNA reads TGCGCCAGCAGCTTACCACCCGGAGCGGGGACGGGCTACGAGCAGTACTTC. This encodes CASSLPPGAGTGYEQYF.

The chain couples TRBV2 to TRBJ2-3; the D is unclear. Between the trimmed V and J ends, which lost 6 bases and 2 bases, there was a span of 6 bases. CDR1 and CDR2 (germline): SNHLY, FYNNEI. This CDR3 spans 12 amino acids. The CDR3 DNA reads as TGTGCCAGCAGGGCAACCACAGATACGCAGTATTTT. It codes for CASRATTDTQYF.

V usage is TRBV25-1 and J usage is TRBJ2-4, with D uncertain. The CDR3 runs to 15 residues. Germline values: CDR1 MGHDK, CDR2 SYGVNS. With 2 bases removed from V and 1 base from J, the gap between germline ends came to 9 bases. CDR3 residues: CASSEVGLAKNIQYF. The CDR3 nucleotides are TGTGCCAGCAGTGAAGTGGGGTTGGCCAAAAACATTCAGTACTTC. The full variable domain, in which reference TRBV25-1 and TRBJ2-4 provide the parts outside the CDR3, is EADIYQTPRYLVIGTGKKITLECSQTMGHDKMYWYQQDPGMELHLIHYSYGVNSTEKGDLSSESTVSRIRTEHFPLTLESARPSHTSQYLCASSEVGLAKNIQYFGAGTRLSVL.

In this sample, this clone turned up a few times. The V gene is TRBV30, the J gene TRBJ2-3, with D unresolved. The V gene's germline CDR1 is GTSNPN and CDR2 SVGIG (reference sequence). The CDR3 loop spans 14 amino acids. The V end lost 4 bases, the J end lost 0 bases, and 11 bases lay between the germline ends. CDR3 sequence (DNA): TGTGCCTGGACCTTGGGTTCTAGCACAGATACGCAGTATTTT. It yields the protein CAWTLGSSTDTQYF.

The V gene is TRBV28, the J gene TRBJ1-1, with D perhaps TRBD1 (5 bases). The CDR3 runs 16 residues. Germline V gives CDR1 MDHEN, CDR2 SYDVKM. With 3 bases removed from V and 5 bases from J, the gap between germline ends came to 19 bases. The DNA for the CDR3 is TGTGCCAGCAGTTTGGACCCGGGCGGGAGGGGAACTGAAGCTTTCTTT. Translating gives CASSLDPGGRGTEAFF.

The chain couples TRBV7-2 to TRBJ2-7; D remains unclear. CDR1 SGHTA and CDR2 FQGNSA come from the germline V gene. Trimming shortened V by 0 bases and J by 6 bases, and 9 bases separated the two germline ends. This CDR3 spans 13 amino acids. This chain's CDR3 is CASSLARRSEQYF. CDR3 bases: TGTGCCAGCAGCTTAGCGCGAAGGTCCGAGCAGTACTTC.

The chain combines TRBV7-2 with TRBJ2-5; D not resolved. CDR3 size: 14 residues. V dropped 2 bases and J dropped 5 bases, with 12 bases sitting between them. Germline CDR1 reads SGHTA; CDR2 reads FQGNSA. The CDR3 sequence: CASSLRSGWETQYF. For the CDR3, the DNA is TGTGCCAGCAGCTTACGAAGTGGTTGGGAGACCCAGTACTTC.

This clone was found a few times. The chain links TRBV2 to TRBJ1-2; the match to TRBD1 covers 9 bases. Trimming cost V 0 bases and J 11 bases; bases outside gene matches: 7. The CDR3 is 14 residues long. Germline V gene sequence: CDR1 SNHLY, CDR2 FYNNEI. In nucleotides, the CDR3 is TGTGCCAGCAGTGAAGCGGGACAGGGATATCGGTACACCTTC. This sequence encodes CASSEAGQGYRYTF.

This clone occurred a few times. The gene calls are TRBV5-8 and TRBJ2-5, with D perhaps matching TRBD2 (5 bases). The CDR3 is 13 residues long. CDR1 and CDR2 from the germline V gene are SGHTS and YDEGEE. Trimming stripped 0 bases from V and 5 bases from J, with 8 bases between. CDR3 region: CASSLADSETQYF. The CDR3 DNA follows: TGTGCCAGCAGCTTGGCGGACTCGGAGACCCAGTACTTC. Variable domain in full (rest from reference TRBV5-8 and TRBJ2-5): EAGVTQSPTHLIKTRGQQATLRCSPISGHTSVYWYQQALGLGLQFLLWYDEGEERNRGNFPPRFSGRQFPNYSSELNVNALELEDSALYLCASSLADSETQYFGPGTRLLVL.

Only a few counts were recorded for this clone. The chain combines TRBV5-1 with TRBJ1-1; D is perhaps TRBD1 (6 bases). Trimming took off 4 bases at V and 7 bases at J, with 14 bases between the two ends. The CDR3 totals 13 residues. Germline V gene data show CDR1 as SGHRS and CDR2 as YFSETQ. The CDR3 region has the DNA TGCGCCAGCAGCGATAAGCAGGGGTTTGAAGCTTTCTTT. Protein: CASSDKQGFEAFF.

The CDR3 here is CSVTGMRGYEQYF. CDR3 bases: TGCAGCGTAACAGGGATGAGAGGGTACGAGCAGTACTTC. V and J are TRBV29-1 and TRBJ2-7; D may be TRBD1 (6 bases). This CDR3 region has 13 residues. With 6 bases removed from V and 4 bases from J, the gap between germline ends came to 16 bases. Germline CDR1 reads SQVTM; CDR2 reads ANQGSEA.

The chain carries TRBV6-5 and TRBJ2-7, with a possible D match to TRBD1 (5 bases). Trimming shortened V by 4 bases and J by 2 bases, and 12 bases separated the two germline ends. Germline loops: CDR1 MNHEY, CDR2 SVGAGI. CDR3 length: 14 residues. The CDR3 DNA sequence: TGTGCCAGCAGTTCTCGACAGAGCCCCTACGAGCAGTACTTC. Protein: CASSSRQSPYEQYF.

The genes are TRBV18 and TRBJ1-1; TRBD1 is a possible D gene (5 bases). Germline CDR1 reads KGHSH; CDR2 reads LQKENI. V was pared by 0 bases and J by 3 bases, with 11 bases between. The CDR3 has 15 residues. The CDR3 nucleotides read TGTGCCAGCTCACCACCGGGGGAAGCTTACACTGAAGCTTTCTTT. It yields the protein CASSPPGEAYTEAFF.

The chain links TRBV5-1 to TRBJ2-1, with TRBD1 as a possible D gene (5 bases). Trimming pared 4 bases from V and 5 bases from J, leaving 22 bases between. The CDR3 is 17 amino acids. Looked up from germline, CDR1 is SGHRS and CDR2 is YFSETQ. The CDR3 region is CASSPTPQGTGNNEQFF. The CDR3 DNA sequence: TGCGCCAGCAGCCCGACACCCCAGGGTACAGGCAACAATGAGCAGTTCTTC. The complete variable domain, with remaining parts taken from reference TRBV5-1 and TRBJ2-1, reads KAGVTQTPRYLIKTRGQQVTLSCSPISGHRSVSWYQQTPGQGLQFLFEYFSETQRNKGNFPGRFSGRQFSNSRSEMNVSTLELGDSALYLCASSPTPQGTGNNEQFFGPGTRLTVL.